The 10 T cell receptor beta chains given below trace back to one sample, sequenced in a study of T cell repertoires in cytomegalovirus infection. TCRdb recomputed calls from the reads with MiXCR, one row per CDR3 protein. The sample includes roughly 760,000 distinct CDR3 sequences, 35% seen only once; the top ten take 2.8%. Sequencing used PBMCs. These receptors all come from a human donor in good health (CMV status not recorded). Some clones in this sample may be carry-over from other donors' samples.

This chain joins TRBV6-5 and TRBJ2-1, with 11 nucleotides matching TRBD2. Germline CDR1 is MNHEY and CDR2 is SVGAGI. The CDR3 is 17 residues long. Losses at the gene ends were 4 bases for V and 8 bases for J; bases not matched to a gene: 13. CDR3 sequence (DNA): TGTGCCAGCAGTTCCTGCGGGCGTAGCGGGGGGGCACATGAGCAGTTCTTC. Translating it yields CASSSCGRSGGAHEQFF.

The CDR3 nucleotides read TGCGCCAGCAGCCAACGGGACGAAAGCCCTAACTATGGCTACACCTTC. Amino acid sequence: CASSQRDESPNYGYTF. The chain is built from TRBV4-1 and TRBJ1-2, with D tentatively TRBD1 (5 bases). The V end was cut by 2 bases, the J end by 0 bases, with 13 bases between. The CDR3 covers 16 residues. The V gene's germline CDR1 is MGHRA and CDR2 YSYEKL.

This rearrangement joins TRBV7-8 to TRBJ2-6; tentative D call: TRBD2 (6 bases). The CDR3 consists of 18 residues. CDR1 SGHVS and CDR2 FQNEAQ come from the germline V gene. With 2 bases removed from V and 0 bases from J, the gap between germline ends came to 14 bases. CDR3 nucleotides: TGTGCCAGCAGCTTATATGGGACTGATGGCTCTGGGGCCAACGTCCTGACTTTC. Protein: CASSLYGTDGSGANVLTF.

In the case of this clonotype: Lacking the conserved final phenylalanine or tryptophan, this CDR3 likely reflects a read error. No DNA is shown, since the ends of the CDR3 on it are uncertain; the CDR3 is the one TCRdb lists. The rearrangement uses TRBV12-3 or TRBV12-4 and TRBJ1-1. The CDR3 sequence runs 13 residues, both termini included. CDR3 residues: CASSFNMGTEDFL.

This clonotype was recorded a few times. The CDR3 loop reads CASSVGGSGEKLFF. The CDR3 region has the DNA TGTGCCAGCAGTGTTGGGGGAAGTGGAGAAAAACTGTTTTTT. The J gene is TRBJ1-4, the V gene TRBV25-1; D may be TRBD1 (5 bases). V was cut by 4 bases and J by 8 bases, with 14 bases left in between. Looked up from germline, CDR1 is MGHDK and CDR2 is SYGVNS. This CDR3 has 14 residues. The entire variable domain, with the rest obtained from reference TRBV25-1 and TRBJ1-4, is as follows: EADIYQTPRYLVIGTGKKITLECSQTMGHDKMYWYQQDPGMELHLIHYSYGVNSTEKGDLSSESTVSRIRTEHFPLTLESARPSHTSQYLCASSVGGSGEKLFFGSGTQLSVL.

The V gene is TRBV7-9, the J gene TRBJ2-1, with 9 bases matching TRBD2. The CDR3 covers 16 residues. Germline trimming cut 3 bases from V and 5 bases from J; bases unmatched to any gene: 8. CDR1 is SEHNR, CDR2 FQNEAQ, per germline (reference sequence). This chain's CDR3 is CASSLGISGGNNEQFF. DNA of the CDR3: TGTGCCAGCAGCTTGGGTATTAGCGGGGGAAACAATGAGCAGTTCTTC.

The genes are TRBV15 and TRBJ1-1, with 10 bases aligning to TRBD1. The V gene's germline CDR1 is LNHNV and CDR2 YYDKDF (reference sequence). The CDR3 runs to 18 residues. The V segment lost 5 bases and the J segment 0 bases; nucleotides outside the gene matches: 12. The DNA of the CDR3 is TGTGCCACCAGCCCCACGGCGGGACAGGGGAGAATGAACACTGAAGCTTTCTTT. Translated: CATSPTAGQGRMNTEAFF.

J is TRBJ2-7 and V is TRBV15; 14 positions agree with TRBD2. This CDR3 is built from 16 residues. The V segment lost 3 bases and the J segment 4 bases; nucleotides outside the gene matches: 5. The germline V gene encodes CDR1 LNHNV and CDR2 YYDKDF (reference sequence). The CDR3 sequence is CATSSARLAGGYEQYF. The CDR3 coding sequence is TGTGCCACCAGCAGTGCGAGACTAGCGGGGGGGTACGAGCAGTACTTC. Filled out from reference TRBV15 and TRBJ2-7, the complete variable domain reads DAMVIQNPRYQVTQFGKPVTLSCSQTLNHNVMYWYQQKSSQAPKLLFHYYDKDFNNEADTPDNFQSRRPNTSFCFLDIRSPGLGDTAMYLCATSSARLAGGYEQYFGPGTRLTVT.

The genes are TRBV7-2 and TRBJ2-1; TRBD1 matches 9 bases. V dropped 1 base and J dropped 15; count of bases not matched to a gene: 13. The CDR3 sequence is 15 residues long. Germline V lookup: CDR1 SGHTA, CDR2 FQGNSA. CDR3 DNA sequence: TGTGCCAGCAGCTTAGGCCTCCTATTCGGACAGGGGCTGTTCTTC. Translating it yields CASSLGLLFGQGLFF.

This clonotype came up a few times. The rearrangement uses TRBV2 and TRBJ1-4; D ambiguous. This CDR3 region has 14 residues. Germline V lookup: CDR1 SNHLY, CDR2 FYNNEI. V dropped 4 bases and J dropped 1 base, with 7 bases sitting between them. The CDR3: CASSGEETNEKLFF. The CDR3, as DNA: TGTGCCAGCAGTGGGGAGGAAACTAATGAAAAACTGTTTTTT.